This T cell receptor (beta chain) was captured by sequencing in a study of neoadjuvant nivolumab and ipilimumab in lung cancer (dated by TCRdb to 2019 to 2021). A note on the overall study: Nivolumab was administered intravenously at 3 mg/kg on days 1, 15 and 29, and in the combination arm ipilimumab 1 mg/kg was added on day 1 only. The primary trial endpoint was the major pathologic response (MPR) rate in the intention-to-treat population in each study arm. The trial treated approximately 42 patients with operable NSCLC: 23 were randomized to nivolumab monotherapy and approximately 20 to nivolumab plus ipilimumab. The study compared TCR repertoires in pretherapy (baseline) peripheral blood with TCR repertoires in tumors resected at surgery after neoadjuvant immune checkpoint blockade. Seven patients had matched pretherapy and resected tumor pairs analyzed, with four treated with nivolumab and three with nivolumab plus ipilimumab.

According to the study, the label for this sample's time point signals: at surgical resection after neoadjuvant nivolumab +/- ipilimumab. Samples came from the phase 2 randomized NEOSTAR trial, which tested neoadjuvant nivolumab or nivolumab plus ipilimumab followed by surgery in operable NSCLC. Receptor libraries were prepared by the immunoSEQ multiplex PCR assay. Processing in the source paper ran as follows. Repertoires were summarized by richness and clonality, and significantly expanded and contracted clones were identified between pre- and post-therapy samples. Drawn from immuneACCESS, this table holds only the in-frame rearrangements with V and J called that TCRdb kept. Clones are partly lost; checked studies trace under half to an unresolved V gene and leave the rest unexplained. V and J calls and clone size are copied from that table; D and trimming were computed from the DNA. Here the sample has roughly 30,000 clones; 90% occur a single time. Approximately 5% of the sample is in the top ten clones.

V is pared back by 3 bases and J by 4 bases, with 9 bases lying between the germline termini. The CDR3 runs 13 amino acids, cysteine and phenylalanine included. Kept here is only the CDR3 DNA, which spans 39 bases and is read in frame from base 1. As encoded in the germline V gene, CDR1 is MNHNS while CDR2 is SASEGT. On the study overall, not on this receptor specifically: From pretherapy to surgery, tumor T-cell richness and clonality increased in three of three dual-therapy tumors but in only two of four nivolumab-treated tumors. No significant correlation was found between TCR clonality and pathologic tumor regression, and only a single major-pathologic-response sample was available for the analysis of TCR clonality versus pathologic tumor regression. A small number of samples was subjected to TCR sequencing. TCR richness in pretherapy blood showed a positive correlation with richness in tumors resected after neoadjuvant therapy (Spearman R ≈ 0.8). Resected tumors had greater TCR richness and clonality than tumor-adjacent uninvolved lung, and increases were observed in more dual-therapy-treated tumors.

Notes on this clone: It has no known antigen specificity. Per-base qualities were not stored, and no clone one base away is much larger.

This sequence originates from an adult with non-small cell lung cancer. The chain links TRBV6-1 with TRBJ1-1, with no confidently assigned D gene. Sequenced here: peripheral blood, sampled after neoadjuvant nivolumab, alone or with ipilimumab, at or shortly before surgery. The CDR3: CASSELGFTEAFF. The sequenced DNA: TGTGCCAGCAGTGAGTTGGGTTTCACTGAAGCTTTCTTT.